The T cell receptor (beta chain) under discussion was sequenced for a study of human versus mouse CDR3 diversity and MHC coevolution. Notes on the study in general: Compared with mice, human CDR3s carried more deletions and insertions on average. Among all groups, most of the three human donors showed least clonal inequality. Humans had the largest estimated TCR beta repertoire, around 1.6 million clonotypes.

The CDR3 runs to 16 residues. V lost 5 bases, J lost 0 bases, and 16 bases lay in between. CDR1 and CDR2 (germline): SGHAT, FQNNGV. Details on this clone: The antigen is undetermined.

Libraries were prepared by immunoSEQ multiplex PCR; TCRdb keeps only in-frame clonotypes and omits some of them. Of about 81,000 clones in the sample, 85% to 95% were seen once. The sequenced material came from naive CD4+ T cells from blood. The subset: CD45RO-negative CD62L-positive naive CD4 T cells. The TCR was taken from a person aged 25 to 69 in good health. V gene TRBV11-2 combines with J gene TRBJ1-1; D is possibly TRBD1 (6 bases). CDR3 region: CASSRYRQAMNTEAFF. CDR3 nucleotides: TGTGCCAGCAGCCGCTATAGACAGGCCATGAACACTGAAGCTTTCTTT.